What follows describes a single T cell receptor (beta chain). Its antigen is as yet unknown. Germline lookup yields CDR1 SEHNR and CDR2 FQNEAQ (reference sequence). The CDR3 runs 15 residues. Trimming took 0 bases from V and 1 from J, leaving 9 bases between them. The sample comes from a study of CD8 T cells in Susac syndrome. Overall study results and limits: As acknowledged by the study, its TCR sequencing and HLA analysis included a relatively small number of individuals.

Reverse transcription of roughly 0.5 to 1 ug RNA was carried out with random hexamers. Amplification of TCR beta CDR3 used immunoSEQ multiplex PCR across 54 Vbeta and 13 Jbeta. A single record per CDR3 protein comes from TCRdb applying MiXCR to the immunoSEQ multiplex PCR reads. There are a few hundred thousand distinct CDR3 sequences in the sample; 92% occur only once, and approximately 0.13% lies in the top ten. The multiple sclerosis controls, all treatment-naive patients, had relapsing-remitting disease that was stable or active. The sequence derives from a human donor with multiple sclerosis. The J gene is TRBJ2-5, the V gene TRBV7-9; D is possibly TRBD1 (5 bases). The sample was CD8+ T cells from PBMCs. CDR3 sequence reads: CASSLASGLQETQYF. The CDR3 DNA reads as TGTGCCAGCAGCTTAGCATCAGGGCTCCAAGAGACCCAGTACTTC.